This T cell receptor (beta chain) was found in a study of shared T cell receptors in the human thymus. V was shortened by 4 bases and J by 2 bases, with 13 bases between the two germline ends. There are 15 residues in the CDR3. Looked up from germline, CDR1 is SGHTS and CDR2 is YDEGEE. Some clones are missing from TCRdb's copy, which holds only in-frame ones; the method was immunoSEQ multiplex PCR. Here the sample spans fewer than 700,000 clones, 85% to 90% being singletons. The sample was also reused in another study, on human thymus T cells. In that study: Infants served as donors; they were healthy and Finnish and were having corrective surgery for congenital heart defects. Corrective heart surgery yielded resections, and these provided the thymus tissue. Blood and thymic repertoires both appeared biased in V and J gene usage.

The J gene is TRBJ1-5, the V gene TRBV5-8, with D possibly matching TRBD1 (6 bases). Sequencing input: thymocytes. The sequence came from a boy under three years old with a congenital heart defect. The CDR3, as DNA: TGTGCCAGCAGCCGACAGGACGAACGCAATCAGCCCCAGCATTTT. As protein: CASSRQDERNQPQHF.